This T cell receptor beta chain comes out of a study of T cell responses to AZD1222 COVID-19 vaccine (TCRdb year 2021). As for the study more broadly: AZD1222 recipients whose second dose came at about 4 weeks and those whose second dose came at about 12 weeks were combined into one group, since spike-specific TCR depth and breadth did not differ between the two schedules. A total of over 230 trial participants underwent TCR sequencing, of whom about 210 had received two doses of AZD1222 and about 26 had received two doses of the MenACWY control vaccine. Trial participants were enrolled by age into subgroups of 18-55, 56-69 and 70-plus years, and 148, 28 and 57 TCR-sequenced participants, respectively, were included in these subgroups.

The CDR3 regions of human TCRbeta chains were analyzed by immunosequencing. The paper's data handling went like this. TCRs in the repertoires were compared against a reference library of SARS-CoV-2-specific TCRs that had been generated with the MIRA antigen-specificity platform. Breadth was defined as the fraction of unique TCRs that were SARS-CoV-2-associated. Depth was defined as the fraction of total T cells that were SARS-CoV-2-associated. Using the MIRA data, each spike-specific TCR was mapped to the spike region that the TCR reacts to and placed in a CD4 or CD8 class. Log10-transformed breadth and depth values were compared by one-way ANOVA with Sidak's multiple comparisons tests. Held by TCRdb, this immuneACCESS table contains in-frame sequences only and omits some clones. Under half of the omission traces to an unresolved V gene where checked; the cause of the rest is unknown. The V and J calls and clone size were taken over from that table, and D and trimming were inferred from the DNA. The sample table holds just under 55,000 clones, of which roughly 87% were seen once. Clones ranked in the top ten supply around 3.9% of the sample.

The time point label for this specimen denotes: baseline before first vaccination. Vaccinee samples came from UK trials COV001 and COV002, including a single-blind randomized controlled phase 2/3 trial of AZD1222 (ChAdOx1 nCoV-19) in healthy adults. Trial participant PBMC samples were collected at day 0 and day 28 after the second dose for TCRbeta chain sequencing. The full study reports these points: Participants were mostly white British and included more females than males, and it was suggested by the authors that clonal diversity may have been underestimated. Only five to seven AZD1222 recipients were SARS-CoV-2 seropositive at baseline, limiting conclusions about previously exposed vaccinees. Reportedly, close to half of the unique spike-specific TCRs recognized epitopes lying outside the regions that are mutated in the B.1.351 and B.1.1.7 variants. CD4 TCRs associated with the vaccine covered the entire spike protein, and the dominant responses were in regions 160-218 and 743-854. The 56-69-year group was small, and its depth increase did not reach significance, likely because of low power. Spike-specific TCR breadth and depth rose significantly after two AZD1222 doses compared with day 0 and with MenACWY recipients. Because no day 14 peak-response samples were available, repertoires were characterized only after the peak T cell response.

Comment on this clone: It has no known antigen specificity. There are no base qualities to consult, and no much larger clone falls within one base.

Specimen: peripheral blood, collected on day 0 of AZD1222 vaccination. This clonotype was obtained from an adult in good health.

The nucleotide sequence is given as TGTGCCATCAGAGGACTAGCGGGGAGCACAGATACGCAGTATTTT. It translates as CAIRGLAGSTDTQYF. In this chain, TRBV10-3 is recombined with TRBJ2-3; 12 central nucleotides agree with TRBD2. The CDR3 holds 15 amino acids from the cysteine to the phenylalanine. Only the CDR3 DNA stays, 45 bases, in frame from base 1. The V end gives up 6 bases and the J end 0 bases, leaving 1 base in the junction not matched to a gene. The germline V gene sets CDR1 to ENHRY and CDR2 to SYGVKD.